These 15 T cell receptor beta chains came from one sample sequenced in a study of T cells in Graves' hyperthyroidism and ophthalmopathy. RNA transcripts gave rise to amplified TCR beta CDR3 regions. An initial round of RT-PCR targeting the TCR CDR3 relied on the HTBI primer set. MiXCR, applied by TCRdb to the multiplex PCR reads, yields one record per CDR3 protein. The sample records around 760,000 distinct CDR3 sequences, 35% being singletons. Sequenced material: blood. The receptors come from a middle-aged woman with Graves' hyperthyroidism.

About this clonotype itself: At one of its ends the junction is not consistent with the germline gene, which may arise from a read error. The gene calls are TRBV10-3 and TRBJ2-2; no firm D call. The germline V gene has CDR1 ENHRY and CDR2 SYGVKD. The CDR3 extends over 9 amino acids. The CDR3 coding sequence is TGTGCCATCAGTGAGTCGCAAGGTTTT. Translated: CAISESQGF.

This clonotype was detected ten times or more. The rearrangement uses TRBV19 and TRBJ1-1, with a tentative D call TRBD1 (6 bases). V lost 11 bases to trimming and J lost 1 base, with 8 bases between them. Germline assignment: CDR1 LNHDA and CDR2 SQIVND (reference sequence). This CDR3 region has 11 residues. CDR3 in amino acids: CAVTGNTEAFF. CDR3 nucleotides: TGTGCCGTGACAGGGAACACTGAAGCTTTCTTT. Complete variable domain (other parts from reference TRBV19 and TRBJ1-1): DGGITQSPKYLFRKEGQNVTLSCEQNLNHDAMYWYRQDPGQGLRLIYYSQIVNDFQKGDIAEGYSVSREKKESFPLTVTSAQKNPTAFYLCAVTGNTEAFFGQGTRLTVV.

This clonotype appeared many times. The chain employs TRBV12-3 or TRBV12-4 and TRBJ1-1; unclear D gene. CDR3 size: 13 residues. V was trimmed by 5 bases and J by 5 bases, leaving 12 bases between them. The CDR3 is CASSPRMVTEAFF. DNA of the CDR3: TGTGCCAGCAGTCCCAGGATGGTGACTGAAGCTTTCTTT.

About this clonotype itself: A much larger clone is a single base away; this may be a read error. V and J are TRBV9 and TRBJ1-1, with D maybe TRBD1 (6 bases). The V gene lost 4 bases and the J gene lost 1 base, with 11 bases spanning the gap. CDR1 SGDLS and CDR2 YYNGEE come from the germline V gene. This CDR3 contains 14 residues. CDR3 sequence reads: CASSPETGNTEAFF. Here the CDR3 DNA reads TGTGCCAGCAGCCCCGAGACAGGGAACACTGAAGCTTTCTTT.

This clonotype appeared many times. V usage is TRBV13 and J usage is TRBJ1-3; no firm D call. The V gene lost 3 bases and the J gene lost 0 bases, with 6 bases spanning the gap. Germline CDR1 reads PRHDT; CDR2 reads FYEKMQ (reference sequence). This CDR3 comprises 14 residues. The CDR3 loop reads CASSLWASGNTIYF. The CDR3, as DNA: TGTGCCAGCAGCTTGTGGGCCTCTGGAAACACCATATATTTT.

Comment on this clonotype: Just one base apart from a much larger clone, this may be a read error. The chain carries TRBV7-2 and TRBJ1-5, with TRBD1 matching over 8 bases. Looked up from germline, CDR1 is SGHTA and CDR2 is FQGNSA. This CDR3 is 14 amino acids long. The CDR3 loop is CASSPWTGSQPQQF. The DNA of the CDR3 is TGCGCCAGCAGCCCCTGGACAGGGAGTCAGCCCCAGCAATTT.

To note about this clonotype: Germline is not matched at one junction end, which may reflect a read error. V gene TRBV2 combines with J gene TRBJ1-5; D gene uncertain. Looked up from germline, CDR1 is SNHLY and CDR2 is FYNNEI. The CDR3 has 13 amino acids. The DNA for the CDR3 is TGTGCCATCAGTGAAGAACAGCGCCAGCCCCAGCATTTT. It encodes CAISEEQRQPQHF.

Of note for this clonotype: Being one base from a much bigger clone, this may be a read error. The gene calls are TRBV7-6 and TRBJ1-6; D might be TRBD1 (5 bases). The CDR3 length is 14 residues. CDR1 and CDR2 from the germline V gene are SGHVS and FNYEAQ. The V gene lost 2 bases and the J gene lost 11 bases, with 13 bases spanning the gap. DNA of the CDR3: TGTGCCAGCAGCTTAAGGGACGGGGGTCCACCCCTCCACTTT. Protein product: CASSLRDGGPPLHF.

This clonotype was detected many times. The rearrangement joins TRBV20-1 to TRBJ2-5; D gene unclear. V was clipped by 5 bases and J by 2 bases, with 15 bases between them. The CDR3 loop spans 14 amino acids. CDR1 and CDR2 from the germline V gene are DFQATT and SNEGSKA (reference sequence). CDR3 protein: CSAPSTDGQETQYF. In DNA form, the CDR3 reads TGCAGTGCTCCCTCCACTGACGGACAAGAGACCCAGTACTTC.

In this sample, this clonotype turned up a few times. The gene calls are TRBV6-5 and TRBJ2-7; a possible D gene is TRBD2 (6 bases). CDR1 and CDR2 (germline): MNHEY, SVGAGI. The CDR3 extends over 14 amino acids. V shed 6 bases and J shed 1 base, with 13 bases lying between them. CDR3 sequence reads: CASRLVGLSYEQYF. The CDR3 DNA reads as TGTGCCAGCAGGCTCGTGGGACTTTCCTACGAGCAGTACTTC.

This sequence joins TRBV7-8 and TRBJ1-5; TRBD1 might be the D (6 bases). V was clipped by 9 bases and J by 6 bases, with 15 bases between them. CDR1 is SGHVS, CDR2 FQNEAQ, per germline. The CDR3 extends over 13 amino acids. The CDR3 sequence: CARGAGKSQPQHF. The CDR3 nucleotides are TGTGCCAGGGGGGCGGGAAAAAGTCAGCCCCAGCATTTT. The full variable domain, its missing parts supplied by reference TRBV7-8 and TRBJ1-5, is GAGVSQSPRYKVAKRGQDVALRCDPISGHVSLFWYQQALGQGPEFLTYFQNEAQLDKSGLPSDRFFAERPEGSVSTLKIQRTQQEDSAVYLCARGAGKSQPQHFGDGTRLSIL.

Worth noting for this clonotype: Possible read error: a much larger clone is one base away. This chain joins TRBV12-3 or TRBV12-4 and TRBJ1-1; D remains unclear. The CDR3 runs to 13 residues. The chain's CDR3 is CARSLRVDTEAFF. The CDR3 region has the DNA TGTGCCCGCAGTTTAAGGGTTGACACTGAAGCTTTCTTT.

The V call is TRBV20-1, the J call TRBJ1-4; no reliable D call. V gave up 0 bases and J gave up 8 bases, with 13 bases separating them. This CDR3 has 14 amino acids. Germline lookup yields CDR1 DFQATT and CDR2 SNEGSKA (reference sequence). The chain's CDR3 is CSARDRPPEEKLFF. The CDR3 DNA reads as TGCAGTGCTAGAGATCGCCCCCCGGAAGAAAAACTGTTTTTT.

This chain connects TRBV5-5 to TRBJ1-3; D gene unclear. CDR1 is SGHKS and CDR2 is YYEKEE in the germline V gene (reference sequence). This CDR3 is 14 amino acids long. Trimming pared 1 base from V and 0 bases from J, leaving 5 bases between. The CDR3 is CASSLTVSGNTIYF. The CDR3 nucleotides are TGTGCCAGCAGCTTGACAGTCTCTGGAAACACCATATATTTT. The variable domain in full, completed from reference TRBV5-5 and TRBJ1-3, reads DAGVTQSPTHLIKTRGQQVTLRCSPISGHKSVSWYQQVLGQGPQFIFQYYEKEERGRGNFPDRFSARQFPNYSSELNVNALLLGDSALYLCASSLTVSGNTIYFGEGSWLTVV.

This clonotype was counted at least ten times. The CDR3 sequence: CASSPVVSGNTIYF. Written as DNA, the CDR3 is TGCGCCAGCAGCCCCGTAGTCTCTGGAAACACCATATATTTT. The chain employs TRBV4-1 and TRBJ1-3, with D hard to call. CDR3 length: 14 residues. V was cut by 4 bases and J by 0 bases, with 7 bases left in between. Per germline, CDR1 MGHRA and CDR2 YSYEKL.